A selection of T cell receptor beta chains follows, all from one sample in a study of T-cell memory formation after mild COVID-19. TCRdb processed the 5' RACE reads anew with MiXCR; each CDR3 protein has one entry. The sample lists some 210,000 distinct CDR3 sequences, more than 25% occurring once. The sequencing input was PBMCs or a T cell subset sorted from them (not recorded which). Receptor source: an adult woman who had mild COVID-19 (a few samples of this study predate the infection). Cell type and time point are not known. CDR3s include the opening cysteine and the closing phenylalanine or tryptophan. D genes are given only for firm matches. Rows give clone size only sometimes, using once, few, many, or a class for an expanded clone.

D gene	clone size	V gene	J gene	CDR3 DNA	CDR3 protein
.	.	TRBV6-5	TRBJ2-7	TGTGCCAGCAGCGCTACGATCAGGGGCTACGAGCAGTACTTC	CASSATIRGYEQYF
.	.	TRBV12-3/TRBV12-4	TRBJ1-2	TGTGCCAGCAGCCGTGGACAGATATACTATGGCTACACCTTC	CASSRGQIYYGYTF
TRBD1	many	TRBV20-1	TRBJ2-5	TGCAGTGCTAGAGTCTGGGACAGAAAAGAGACCCAGTACTTC	CSARVWDRKETQYF
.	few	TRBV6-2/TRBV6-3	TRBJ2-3	TGTGCCAGCAGTTACTCGAATATTGGGAACATGGCAGATACGCAGTATTTT	CASSYSNIGNMADTQYF
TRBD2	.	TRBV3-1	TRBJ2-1	TGTGCCAGCAGCCAAGATGGAAAAGCGGGAGACAATGAGCAGTTCTTC	CASSQDGKAGDNEQFF
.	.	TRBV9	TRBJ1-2	TGTGCCAGCAGCGTAGAAGTTAACTATGGCTACACCTTC	CASSVEVNYGYTF
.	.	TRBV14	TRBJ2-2	TGTGCCAGCAGCCAAGATGCGCTACTGAACACCGGGGAGCTGTTTTTT	CASSQDALLNTGELFF
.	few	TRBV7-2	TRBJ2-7	TGTGCCAGCAGCTTGCAAGAGGGCGCCTACGAGCAGTACTTC	CASSLQEGAYEQYF
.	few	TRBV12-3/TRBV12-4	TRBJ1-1	TGTGCCAGCAGCTCGAGAGACAGGCTTTGGGACACTGAAGCTTTCTTT	CASSSRDRLWDTEAFF
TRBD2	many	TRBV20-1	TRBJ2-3	TGCAGTGCCCCCCGGGGGGGGCGCACAGATACGCAGTATTTT	CSAPRGGRTDTQYF
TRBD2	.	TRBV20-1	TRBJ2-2	TGCAGTGCCCACCCTCTAGCGGGGGACCTCACCGGGGAGCTGTTTTTT	CSAHPLAGDLTGELFF
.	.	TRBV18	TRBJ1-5	TGTGCCAGCTCACCGTGGGGAGGCTTTAGCAATCAGCCCCAGCATTTT	CASSPWGGFSNQPQHF
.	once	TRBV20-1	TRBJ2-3	TGCAGTGCTGACAATACGGGACCACCAAGCACAGATACGCAGTATTTT	CSADNTGPPSTDTQYF
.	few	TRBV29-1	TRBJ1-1	TGCAGCGTCGCAGGGACTAGGGTGAACACTGAAGCTTTCTTT	CSVAGTRVNTEAFF
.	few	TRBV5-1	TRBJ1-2	TGCGCCAGCAGCACCGGACAGTATGGCTACACCTTC	CASSTGQYGYTF
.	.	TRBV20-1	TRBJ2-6	TGCAGTGCTAGAGTTCCGGGACGTTCGGCCCTGACTTTC	CSARVPGRSALTF
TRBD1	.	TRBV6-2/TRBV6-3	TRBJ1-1	TGTGCCAGCAGTTATACAGGGGACACTGAAGCTTTCTTT	CASSYTGDTEAFF
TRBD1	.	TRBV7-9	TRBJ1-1	TGTGCCAGCAGCCAAATAGGACAGGGCGCCGAAGCTTTCTTT	CASSQIGQGAEAFF
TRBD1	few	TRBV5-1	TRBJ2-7	TGCGCCAGCAGCTTGGACGGACAGGGCCTTTACGAGCAGTACTTC	CASSLDGQGLYEQYF
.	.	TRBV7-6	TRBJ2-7	TGTGCCAGCAGCTTAGTTGAAGGGAGCTCCTACGAGCAGTACTTC	CASSLVEGSSYEQYF
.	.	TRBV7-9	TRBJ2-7	TGTGCCAGCAGCCGGACGGGGATCGAGCAGTACTTC	CASSRTGIEQYF
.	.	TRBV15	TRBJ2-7	TGTGCCACCACCCCGGGACCCGAGTTGGACTACGAGCAGTACTTC	CATTPGPELDYEQYF
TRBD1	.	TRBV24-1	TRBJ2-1	TGTGCCACCAGTGATCCCTTGACAGGGGACAATGAGCAGTTCTTC	CATSDPLTGDNEQFF
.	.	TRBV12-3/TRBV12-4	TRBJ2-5	TGTGCCAGCAGGGCTGGAGATTACGGGACCCAGTACTTC	CASRAGDYGTQYF
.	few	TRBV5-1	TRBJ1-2	TGCGCCAGCACGGCGGGCATCCAGGAAGCATATGGCTACACCTTC	CASTAGIQEAYGYTF
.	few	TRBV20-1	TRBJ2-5	TGCAGTGCCCCCAAGCTTTACCAAGAGACCCAGTACTTC	CSAPKLYQETQYF
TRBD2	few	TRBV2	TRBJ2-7	TGTGCCAGCAGCGAGACTAGCGGGGGGTACTACGAGCAGTACTTC	CASSETSGGYYEQYF
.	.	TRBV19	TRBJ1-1	TGTGCCAGTAGTACAGGAGGGAGCTTGACTGAAGCTTTCTTT	CASSTGGSLTEAFF
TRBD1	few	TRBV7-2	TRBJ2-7	TGTGCCAGCAGCCGGAAGACAGGGGGCATCGACGAGCAGTACTTC	CASSRKTGGIDEQYF
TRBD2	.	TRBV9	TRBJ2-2	TGTGCCAGCAGCTATCCCGGCGGGAGAGCCGACACCGGGGAGCTGTTTTTT	CASSYPGGRADTGELFF
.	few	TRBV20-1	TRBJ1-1	TGCAGTGCTAGAGATCCAGCCGGGGTCAACACTGAAGCTTTCTTT	CSARDPAGVNTEAFF
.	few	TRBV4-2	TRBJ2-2	TGTGCCAGCAGCCAAGTTGGGGGTTTGAACACCGGGGAGCTGTTTTTT	CASSQVGGLNTGELFF
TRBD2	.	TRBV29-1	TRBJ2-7	TGCAGCGTTGTCGTACTCGGTCTAGCGGACGCGAGCTCCTACGAGCAGTACTTC	CSVVVLGLADASSYEQYF
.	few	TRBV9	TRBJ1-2	TGTGCCAGCAGCCCTGGGACAACTTCGGCGTTTTATGGCTACACCTTC	CASSPGTTSAFYGYTF
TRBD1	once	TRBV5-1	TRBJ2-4	TGCGCCAGCAGCCGGGGGGGACAGGGGGCAGCCAAAAACATTCAGTACTTC	CASSRGGQGAAKNIQYF
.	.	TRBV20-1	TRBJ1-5	TGCAGTGCTAGGAAACAGGGTCACAATCAGCCCCAGCATTTT	CSARKQGHNQPQHF
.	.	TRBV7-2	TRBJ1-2	TGTGCCAGCAGCTTCCCGAGCAGGGTGAAGGGCTACACCTTC	CASSFPSRVKGYTF
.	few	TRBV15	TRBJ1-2	TGTGCCACCAGAAACACGAGGGACAAAGAATATGGCTACACCTTC	CATRNTRDKEYGYTF
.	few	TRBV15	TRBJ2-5	TGTGCCACCAGCAGAGATACCTTCCAGTGGGAGACCCAGTACTTC	CATSRDTFQWETQYF
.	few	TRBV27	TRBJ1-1	TGTGCCAGCAGTTTATATCCGACAGGCAACACTGAAGCTTTCTTT	CASSLYPTGNTEAFF
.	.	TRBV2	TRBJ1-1	TGTGCCAGCAGTGAAGCCTGGCAGGCCCTTCGGGGAGAAGCTTTCTTT	CASSEAWQALRGEAFF
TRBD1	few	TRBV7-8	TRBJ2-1	TGTGCCAGCAGCTTAGTTGGGACAGGGTTTACCTACAATGAGCAGTTCTTC	CASSLVGTGFTYNEQFF
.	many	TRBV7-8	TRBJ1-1	TGTGCCAGCAGCTTAGGACAGTCGAACACTGAAGCTTTCTTT	CASSLGQSNTEAFF